The 14 T cell receptor beta chains below all came from one sample that was sequenced in a study of blood T cell repertoires in COVID-19 (dated by TCRdb to between 2020 and 2021). The library was generated by the immunoSEQ multiplex PCR assay. The table was pulled from immuneACCESS by TCRdb, which kept in-frame rearrangements only. Such tables lose some clones; where checked, under half of the loss comes from unresolved V genes, and the rest has no known cause. The table for this sample lists about 320,000 clones; 90% of them were counted only once. The top ten constitute almost 4% of the sample. Sequenced input: PBMCs or T cells enriched from blood (not recorded which). These receptors were taken from a woman in her 30s who had been exposed to COVID-19.

V and J are TRBV5-1 and TRBJ2-2; 7 bases are shared with TRBD2. CDR3 length: 16 amino acids. Germline assignment: CDR1 SGHRS and CDR2 YFSETQ. With 0 bases clipped from V and 0 bases from J, the junction kept 2 bases outside the gene matches. The CDR3 protein is CASSLAGLANTGELFF. CDR3 sequence (DNA): TGCGCCAGCAGCTTGGCCGGACTAGCGAACACCGGGGAGCTGTTTTTT.

This chain connects TRBV4-1 to TRBJ2-1, with 7 bases matching TRBD2. Germline CDR1 MGHRA, CDR2 YSYEKL. The CDR3 length is 16 residues. V lost 5 bases and J lost 5; bases outside the gene matches: 12. The CDR3 loop reads CASSDLGNGGNNEQFF. As DNA, the CDR3 is TGCGCCAGCAGCGATCTGGGAAACGGGGGGAACAATGAGCAGTTCTTC.

The V gene is TRBV6-2 or TRBV6-3, the J gene TRBJ2-2; 9 bases agree with TRBD1. Per germline, CDR1 MNHEY and CDR2 SVGEGT. The CDR3 has 16 residues. After removal of 6 bases from V and 5 bases from J, the junction contained 10 bases not matched to a gene. CDR3: CASRPPDRGFTGELFF. The CDR3 coding sequence is TGTGCCAGCAGACCTCCCGACAGGGGGTTTACCGGGGAGCTGTTTTTT.

The chain joins TRBV5-1 to TRBJ2-3; D is perhaps TRBD1 (6 bases). The CDR3 is made up of 15 amino acids. The V end was cut by 4 bases, the J end by 2 bases, with 14 bases between. Germline lookup yields CDR1 SGHRS and CDR2 YFSETQ. CDR3 DNA: TGCGCCAGCAGCACCTCACAGGGAACCACAGATACGCAGTATTTT. Amino acid sequence: CASSTSQGTTDTQYF.

This chain connects TRBV19 to TRBJ1-1, with TRBD1 matching 8 bases. The CDR3 is 15 amino acids. CDR1 and CDR2 from the germline V gene are LNHDA and SQIVND (reference sequence). V shed 6 bases, J shed 2 bases, and the junction held 8 bases outside the gene matches. The CDR3 DNA sequence: TGTGCCAGTAGATTGACAGGGGCGAGAAACACTGAAGCTTTCTTT. It specifies CASRLTGARNTEAFF.

The chain is built from TRBV28 and TRBJ1-4, with 7 bases fitting TRBD1. Germline lookup yields CDR1 MDHEN and CDR2 SYDVKM. The trim removed 8 bases at V and 4 bases at J, leaving 10 bases unmatched. The CDR3 totals 15 residues. The CDR3: CASGTGTADNEKLFF. As DNA, the CDR3 is TGTGCCAGCGGCACCGGGACAGCCGATAATGAAAAACTGTTTTTT.

The chain carries TRBV14 and TRBJ1-6, with unresolved D. The length of the CDR3 is 14 residues. Looked up from germline, CDR1 is SGHDN and CDR2 is FVKESK. V gave up 1 base and J gave up 10 bases, with 11 bases separating them. The CDR3 reads CASSQVAARSPLHF. The CDR3 region has the DNA TGTGCCAGCAGCCAAGTGGCGGCGAGGTCACCCCTCCACTTT. Based on the CDR3 plus reference TRBV14 and TRBJ1-6, the full variable domain is EAGVTQFPSHSVIEKGQTVTLRCDPISGHDNLYWYRRVMGKEIKFLLHFVKESKQDESGMPNNRFLAERTGGTYSTLKVQPAELEDSGVYFCASSQVAARSPLHFGNGTRLTVT.

V usage is TRBV2 and J usage is TRBJ1-5; possible D gene TRBD1, 6 bases. CDR1 is SNHLY and CDR2 is FYNNEI in the germline V gene. Trimming shortened V by 6 bases and J by 0 bases, and 12 bases separated the two germline ends. There are 15 residues in the CDR3. The CDR3 region is CASREQGLSNQPQHF. CDR3 DNA: TGTGCCAGCAGGGAACAGGGACTTAGCAATCAGCCCCAGCATTTT.

The CDR3 sequence is CSVEEGGYEKLFF. The DNA of the CDR3 is TGCAGCGTTGAGGAGGGAGGTTATGAAAAACTGTTTTTT. The V call is TRBV29-1, the J call TRBJ1-4, with D hard to call. Trimming took off 3 bases at V and 6 bases at J, with 11 bases between the two ends. The CDR3 consists of 13 residues. Germline CDR1 and CDR2: SQVTM and ANQGSEA. Drawing the rest from reference TRBV29-1 and TRBJ1-4, the complete variable domain is SAVISQKPSRDICQRGTSLTIQCQVDSQVTMMFWYRQQPGQSLTLIATANQGSEATYESGFVIDKFPISRPNLTFSTLTVSNMSPEDSSIYLCSVEEGGYEKLFFGSGTQLSVL.

The chain recombines TRBV7-3 with TRBJ2-2; D might be TRBD2 (7 bases). The V gene lost 5 bases and the J gene lost 7 bases, with 23 bases spanning the gap. The germline gives CDR1 SGHTA, CDR2 FQGTGA. The CDR3 has 17 amino acids. The CDR3 DNA reads TGTGCCAGCAGCCATGCCTCTACCGGGGGGCAGGTCGGGGAGCTGTTTTTT. It is translated as CASSHASTGGQVGELFF.

The chain combines TRBV5-1 with TRBJ1-2; D call uncertain. Germline V gives CDR1 SGHRS, CDR2 YFSETQ. The V and J ends lost 0 bases and 2 bases respectively, with 8 bases between them. The CDR3 consists of 14 residues. In nucleotides, the CDR3 is TGCGCCAGCAGCTTGGTACCCGGGAACTATGGCTACACCTTC. It codes for CASSLVPGNYGYTF.

This sequence joins TRBV20-1 and TRBJ1-2; a weak D match, TRBD1 (6 bases). The CDR3 is 11 residues long. Per germline, CDR1 DFQATT and CDR2 SNEGSKA (reference sequence). V was trimmed by 6 bases and J by 5 bases, leaving 10 bases between them. The CDR3 spells CSAAQGYGYTF. CDR3 nucleotides: TGCAGTGCCGCACAGGGTTATGGCTACACCTTC.

This chain joins TRBV28 and TRBJ2-5; D not resolved. The CDR3 covers 11 residues. Germline values: CDR1 MDHEN, CDR2 SYDVKM. Deletions cut 4 bases from V and 9 bases from J, with 9 bases between. The CDR3 sequence: CASSSPRAQYF. For the CDR3, the DNA is TGTGCCAGCAGTTCCCCCCGGGCCCAGTACTTC.

V gene TRBV9 combines with J gene TRBJ1-2; possible D gene TRBD1, 6 bases. CDR1 and CDR2 (germline): SGDLS, YYNGEE. The CDR3 runs 17 residues. V dropped 1 base and J dropped 2 bases, with 18 bases sitting between them. The CDR3 here is CASSVPGQQPSNYGYTF. Here the CDR3 DNA reads TGTGCCAGCAGCGTACCGGGACAACAACCTTCCAACTATGGCTACACCTTC.